These 32 T cell receptor beta chains share one sample of origin, sequenced in a study of tumor and adjacent non-tumor tissue in lung cancer (dated by TCRdb to the late 2010s). Library preparation used multiplex PCR. For sequencing, an Illumina HiSeq 2500 was employed. TCRbeta libraries were built by three rounds of nested PCR using primers (Table S4), following protocols modified from ARM-PCR. Through fastp at Q25 and MiXCR, TCRdb rebuilt clones from the public reads, retaining in-frame beta chains. Entries that share a CDR3 protein sequence are merged under the most common genes and DNA. This sample is represented by roughly 200,000 distinct CDR3 sequences; 60% to 75% of them were singletons. Under 30% of the sample is in the top ten clones. RNA was isolated from bulk unsorted tissue, and RNA quality was assessed with a NanoDrop ND-1000 and an Agilent 2100. Sequenced material: lung tumor tissue. These receptors came from a man between 60 and 75 years old with non-small cell lung cancer.

This clonotype has ten or more counts. This chain connects TRBV6-1 to TRBJ2-1, with TRBD2 matching over 8 bases. Trimming took 8 bases from V and 7 from J; bases not matched to a gene: 10. Germline CDR1 and CDR2: MNHNS and SASEGT. This CDR3 region has 14 residues. CDR3 region: CASGLLAEINEQFF. The CDR3 bases are TGTGCCAGCGGCTTACTAGCGGAGATAAATGAGCAGTTCTTC.

Notes on this clonotype: This clone may be a read error of a much larger clone one base away. The chain carries TRBV20-1 and TRBJ2-3; D not certain. This CDR3 contains 14 residues. Between the trimmed V and J ends, which lost 6 bases and 3 bases, there was a span of 16 bases. Germline V gene data show CDR1 as DFQATT and CDR2 as SNEGSKA (reference sequence). The CDR3 region has the DNA TGCAGTGCCCCGGAGAACCCTCGAACAGATACGCAGTATTTT. Protein sequence: CSAPENPRTDTQYF.

As regards this clonotype: The junction departs from the called germline gene at one end, perhaps through a read error. The rearrangement links TRBV11-2 to TRBJ2-2, with D tentatively TRBD1 or TRBD2 (6 bases each). There are 15 residues in the CDR3. Germline CDR1 reads SGHAT; CDR2 reads FQNNGV. Here the CDR3 reads CASRLGGGGTGEMFF. CDR3 nucleotides: TGTGCCAGCAGATTAGGGGGAGGAGGCACCGGGGAGATGTTTTTT.

In regard to this clonotype: Mismatch with germline at one junction end may stem from a read error. This chain joins TRBV11-2 and TRBJ2-3; possibly TRBD2 for D (6 bases). The germline V gene encodes CDR1 SGHAT and CDR2 FQNNGV. The CDR3 has 14 amino acids. As DNA, the CDR3 is TGTACCAGCAGTCCTCTAGCGAACACAGATATGCAGTATTTT. Its protein product is CTSSPLANTDMQYF.

This clonotype was counted between two and nine times. This chain uses TRBV20-1 with TRBJ1-1; TRBD1 agrees at 7 bases. J lost 0 bases, V lost 6 bases, and 7 bases had no gene match. The CDR3 runs to 14 residues. CDR1 is DFQATT and CDR2 is SNEGSKA in the germline V gene (reference sequence). CDR3 bases: TGCAGTGCCCAGGGGGACAGTTTGAACACTGAAGCTTTCTTT. Its protein is CSAQGDSLNTEAFF.

Points on this clonotype: A much larger clonotype is one base distant, so this may be a read error. J is TRBJ1-2 and V is TRBV6-6; 9 positions agree with TRBD1. From germline, CDR1 is MNHNY and CDR2 SVGAGI (reference sequence). The CDR3 sequence is 16 residues long. In nucleotides, the CDR3 is TGTGCCAGCAGTTACGGGACAGGGACGGGTAACCATGGCTACACCTTC. Its translation: CASSYGTGTGNHGYTF.

For this clonotype: One junction end disagrees with the germline gene, perhaps due to a read error. V gene TRBV11-2 combines with J gene TRBJ1-3, with D hard to call. Germline V gene sequence: CDR1 SGHAT, CDR2 FQNNGV. The CDR3 is 15 residues long. Written as DNA, the CDR3 is TGTGCCAGCAGTTTAGACCGGAGCTCTGCAAACACCATATATTTT. Amino acid sequence: CASSLDRSSANTIYF.

This clonotype was observed many times. The chain carries TRBV20-1 and TRBJ1-2; D perhaps matches TRBD1 (5 bases). V was clipped by 6 bases and J by 7 bases, with 18 bases between them. The CDR3 contains 13 residues. Germline V gene lookup returns CDR1 DFQATT and CDR2 SNEGSKA (reference sequence). CDR3 nucleotides: TGCAGTGCCAAGGACACCAAACCGCCTGGCTACACCTTC. Protein sequence: CSAKDTKPPGYTF.

A note on this clonotype: Possible read error: a much larger clone is one base away. The genes are TRBV20-1 and TRBJ1-1, with D unresolved. This CDR3 comprises 13 residues. Germline assignment: CDR1 DFQATT and CDR2 SNEGSKA (reference sequence). Trimming shortened V by 3 bases and J by 0 bases, and 8 bases separated the two germline ends. The CDR3 DNA reads TGCAGTGCTAGGCAGCTGCTGAACACTGAAGCTTTCTTT. Encoded protein: CSARQLLNTEAFF.

About this clonotype: A much larger clone differs from this one at a single base, so this may be a read error. The chain links TRBV28 to TRBJ2-7; D perhaps matches TRBD2 (6 bases). The CDR3 extends over 14 amino acids. The germline V gene encodes CDR1 MDHEN and CDR2 SYDVKM. V was trimmed by 6 bases and J by 8 bases, leaving 20 bases between them. The CDR3 reads CASSTPGGPGKQYF. DNA of the CDR3: TGTGCCAGCAGCACCCCCGGGGGTCCGGGGAAGCAGTACTTC.

Points on this clonotype: Lacking the conserved final phenylalanine or tryptophan, this CDR3 likely reflects a read error. The rearrangement links TRBV12-3 or TRBV12-4 to TRBJ1-2; D is undetermined. CDR3 length equals 14 residues. The ends were cut back, 5 bases at V and 7 bases at J, with 17 bases in the middle. This CDR3 reads CASSLGAGQGGYTI. As DNA, the CDR3 is TGTGCCAGCAGTCTCGGAGCGGGTCAAGGTGGCTACACCATC.

A note on this clonotype: Compared with germline, one end of the junction differs, possibly owing to a read error. The V call is TRBV10-3, the J call TRBJ2-5; D is possibly TRBD2 (5 bases). Germline CDR1 is ENHRY and CDR2 is SYGVKD. CDR3 size: 13 residues. The CDR3 bases are TGTGCCACCGCCGATAGCGTACAAGAGACCCAGTGCTTC. Translation: CATADSVQETQCF.

On this clonotype itself: Just one base apart from a much larger clone, this may be a read error. In this CDR3 the conserved last residue, phenylalanine or tryptophan, is missing, so a read error is likely. The chain joins TRBV6-5 to TRBJ2-7; 7 nucleotides align to TRBD1. The CDR3 loop spans 15 amino acids. The germline CDR1 and CDR2 sequences are MNHEY and SVGAGI. After removal of 2 bases from V and 5 bases from J, the junction contained 9 bases not matched to a gene. CDR3 coding DNA: TGTGCCAGCAGTTACAGCGACAGGGAAATCGACGAGCAGTACATC. Amino acid sequence: CASSYSDREIDEQYI.

Concerning this clonotype: Sequence at one end of the junction differs from germline and may be a read error. The genes are TRBV28 and TRBJ2-5; D call uncertain. Germline CDR1 is MDHEN and CDR2 is SYDVKM. There are 14 residues in the CDR3. CDR3 amino acids: CVSSTRRVQETQYF. The DNA for the CDR3 is TGTGTCAGCAGCACAAGGCGAGTTCAAGAGACCCAGTACTTC.

As concerns this clonotype: A read error is likely, as this CDR3 ends without the conserved phenylalanine or tryptophan. The DNA is left out, because the CDR3 cannot be placed on it with certainty; the CDR3 is given as TCRdb lists it. The CDR3: CSARQAGAYEEYS. The chain links TRBV20-1 to TRBJ2-7; TRBD1, the table's D call, lacks a check against the DNA. The length of the CDR3 is 13 amino acids, counting both ends. Germline V CDR1 and CDR2: DFQATT, SNEGSKA (reference sequence).

The chain recombines TRBV19 with TRBJ2-3; D gene uncertain. The CDR3 consists of 15 residues. With 3 bases removed from V and 0 bases from J, the gap between germline ends came to 10 bases. From germline, CDR1 is LNHDA and CDR2 SQIVND (reference sequence). CDR3 sequence (DNA): TGTGCCAGTAGTATCGGCAAACCTAGCACAGATACGCAGTATTTT. Amino acid sequence: CASSIGKPSTDTQYF.

V gene TRBV11-3 combines with J gene TRBJ2-3; D not certain. Trimming shortened V by 1 base and J by 8 bases, and 10 bases separated the two germline ends. The germline V gene has CDR1 SGHNT and CDR2 YENEEA. The CDR3 consists of 13 residues. In DNA form, the CDR3 reads TGTGCCAGCAGCTTAGGTACTGGCAGTACGCAGTATTTT. It translates to CASSLGTGSTQYF.

About this clonotype itself: This clone may be a read error of a much larger clone one base away. This rearrangement joins TRBV6-1 to TRBJ2-7; D possibly corresponds to TRBD2 (5 bases). Germline CDR1 and CDR2: MNHNS and SASEGT. This CDR3 comprises 13 residues. The V and J ends lost 7 bases and 5 bases respectively, with 15 bases between them. The CDR3 DNA follows: TGTGCCAGCACGGACTGTGTGTTACACGAGCAGTACTTC. Encoded protein: CASTDCVLHEQYF.

This sequence joins TRBV11-3 and TRBJ2-5, with 8 bases aligning to TRBD2. CDR1 is SGHNT and CDR2 is YENEEA in the germline V gene. The CDR3 length is 17 residues. V shed 1 base, J shed 1 base, and the junction held 8 bases outside the gene matches. In DNA form, the CDR3 reads TGTGCCAGCAGCTTAGGGTCTAGCGGGCGGTCCCAAGAGACCCAGTACTTC. It yields the protein CASSLGSSGRSQETQYF.

Regarding this clonotype: A read error is possible here, since a much larger clone lies one base away. CDR3 protein: CSLARVGNTEAFF. The CDR3 DNA sequence: TGCAGCCTTGCCAGGGTCGGGAACACTGAAGCTTTCTTT. The chain recombines TRBV29-1 with TRBJ1-1, with a weak D call TRBD1 (5 bases). This CDR3 has 13 amino acids. The germline V gene encodes CDR1 SQVTM and CDR2 ANQGSEA. The V gene lost 8 bases and the J gene lost 1 base, with 14 bases spanning the gap.

The chain recombines TRBV7-3 with TRBJ2-5; perhaps D is TRBD1 or TRBD2 (6 bases each). V lost 5 bases and J lost 5, with 12 bases in between. The CDR3 length is 13 residues. CDR1 and CDR2 from the germline V gene are SGHTA and FQGTGA. CDR3 sequence reads: CASSRGGQETQYF. The DNA of the CDR3 is TGTGCCAGCAGCCGAGGGGGGCAGGAGACCCAGTACTTC.

J is TRBJ2-3 and V is TRBV11-2, with 7 bases identical to TRBD2. The V gene end was trimmed by 10 bases and the J gene end by 0 bases; junction bases not matched to a gene: 13. The CDR3 has 16 residues. Germline-derived CDR1 and CDR2 are SGHAT and FQNNGV. CDR3: CAIGSRPAGSTDTQYF. CDR3 DNA sequence: TGTGCCATCGGGTCTCGGCCAGCGGGGAGCACAGATACGCAGTATTTT.

To note about this clonotype: The junction departs from the called germline gene at one end, perhaps through a read error. V usage is TRBV6-5 and J usage is TRBJ1-6, with D unresolved. Germline V gene data show CDR1 as MNHEY and CDR2 as SVGAGI. The CDR3 has 15 amino acids. This chain's CDR3 is CGSSSSWTRNSPLHF. In nucleotides, the CDR3 is TGTGGCAGCAGTTCATCGTGGACGCGGAATTCACCCCTCCACTTT.

This clonotype was counted a few times. Just one base apart from a much larger clone, this may be a read error. The chain couples TRBV11-2 to TRBJ2-5; D is perhaps TRBD2 (5 bases). The CDR3 length is 13 residues. The germline V gene has CDR1 SGHAT and CDR2 FQNNGV. Trimming took off 7 bases at V and 4 bases at J, with 13 bases between the two ends. DNA of the CDR3: TGTGCCAGCACCCGGGGAACGGGAGAGACCCAGTACTTC. It codes for CASTRGTGETQYF.

Remarks on this clonotype: This may be a read error, as it is one base from a much larger clone. The CDR3: CSAYPNPGQGSSNSYNEQFF. The CDR3 DNA reads as TGCAGTGCTTACCCGAACCCGGGACAGGGGAGCTCAAACTCCTACAATGAGCAGTTCTTC. The rearrangement links TRBV20-1 to TRBJ2-1, with TRBD1 matching over 10 bases. This CDR3 has 20 amino acids. Germline values: CDR1 DFQATT, CDR2 SNEGSKA (reference sequence). Trimming cost V 5 bases and J 0 bases; bases outside gene matches: 19.

This clonotype was seen only a few times. V gene TRBV30 combines with J gene TRBJ2-2; D not resolved. V lost 2 bases and J 0 bases, leaving 7 bases between the germline ends. Germline V gene data show CDR1 as GTSNPN and CDR2 as SVGIG (reference sequence). The CDR3 is 14 amino acids. The chain's CDR3 is CAWSTTPNTGELFF. The CDR3 coding sequence is TGTGCCTGGAGTACGACACCGAACACCGGGGAGCTGTTTTTT.

Notes on this clonotype: No conserved phenylalanine or tryptophan ends this CDR3, so it is likely a read error. The chain carries TRBV12-3 or TRBV12-4 and TRBJ2-5, with D unclear. The V and J ends lost 3 bases and 4 bases respectively, with 9 bases between them. The CDR3 is 13 amino acids. CDR3 DNA sequence: TGTGCCAGCAGTTTTGATAGGCCAGAGACCCAGTACCTC. This encodes CASSFDRPETQYL.

The genes are TRBV20-1 and TRBJ2-7; weak D call: TRBD1 (5 bases). Germline V gene data show CDR1 as DFQATT and CDR2 as SNEGSKA (reference sequence). This CDR3 comprises 15 residues. Trimming removed 2 bases from V and 4 bases from J, with 18 bases in between. As DNA, the CDR3 is TGCAGTGCTAGATCAAGGACAAACCAATCTTACGAGCAGTACTTC. Its protein is CSARSRTNQSYEQYF.

Comment on this clonotype: This is likely a read error, given that the CDR3 carries no conserved phenylalanine or tryptophan at its end. This sequence joins TRBV11-3 and TRBJ2-1, with a tentative D call TRBD1 (6 bases). Germline CDR1 and CDR2: SGHNT and YENEEA. CDR3 length equals 17 residues. V lost 2 bases, J lost 1 base, and 15 bases lay in between. DNA of the CDR3: TGTGCCAGCAGCTTAATCTCCACAGGGAGTTCCTACAATGAGCAGTTCGTC. Residues: CASSLISTGSSYNEQFV.

The rearrangement joins TRBV11-3 to TRBJ2-3; maybe TRBD2 (7 bases). The ends were cut back, 9 bases at V and 4 bases at J, with 29 bases in the middle. Germline V gene data show CDR1 as SGHNT and CDR2 as YENEEA. The CDR3 length is 18 residues. The CDR3 protein is CASGPGTIGGGPADTQYF. DNA for the CDR3: TGTGCCAGTGGCCCCGGGACAATAGGGGGGGGGCCCGCAGATACGCAGTATTTT. The full variable domain, its missing parts supplied by reference TRBV11-3 and TRBJ2-3, is EAGVVQSPRYKIIEKKQPVAFWCNPISGHNTLYWYLQNLGQGPELLIRYENEEAVDDSQLPKDRFSAERLKGVDSTLKIQPAELGDSAVYLCASGPGTIGGGPADTQYFGPGTRLTVL.

About this clonotype itself: This may come from a read error, since a much larger clone is one base off. The J gene is TRBJ2-7, the V gene TRBV6-6; D possibly corresponds to TRBD2 (5 bases). Germline values: CDR1 MNHNY, CDR2 SVGAGI (reference sequence). Trimming left V 6 bases short and J 9 bases short, with 12 bases between. CDR3 length: 11 amino acids. The CDR3 loop reads CASRANSGQYF. The CDR3 region has the DNA TGTGCCAGCAGAGCCAACAGCGGGCAGTACTTC.

Concerning this clonotype itself: The junction departs from germline at one end; a sequencing error may be responsible. The chain links TRBV11-2 to TRBJ1-5; the D is unclear. The CDR3 extends over 16 amino acids. CDR1 and CDR2 from the germline V gene are SGHAT and FQNNGV. The CDR3 here is CAGSLDRGRGNQPQHF. For the CDR3, the DNA is TGTGCCGGCAGCTTAGACCGCGGACGGGGCAATCAGCCCCAGCATTTT.